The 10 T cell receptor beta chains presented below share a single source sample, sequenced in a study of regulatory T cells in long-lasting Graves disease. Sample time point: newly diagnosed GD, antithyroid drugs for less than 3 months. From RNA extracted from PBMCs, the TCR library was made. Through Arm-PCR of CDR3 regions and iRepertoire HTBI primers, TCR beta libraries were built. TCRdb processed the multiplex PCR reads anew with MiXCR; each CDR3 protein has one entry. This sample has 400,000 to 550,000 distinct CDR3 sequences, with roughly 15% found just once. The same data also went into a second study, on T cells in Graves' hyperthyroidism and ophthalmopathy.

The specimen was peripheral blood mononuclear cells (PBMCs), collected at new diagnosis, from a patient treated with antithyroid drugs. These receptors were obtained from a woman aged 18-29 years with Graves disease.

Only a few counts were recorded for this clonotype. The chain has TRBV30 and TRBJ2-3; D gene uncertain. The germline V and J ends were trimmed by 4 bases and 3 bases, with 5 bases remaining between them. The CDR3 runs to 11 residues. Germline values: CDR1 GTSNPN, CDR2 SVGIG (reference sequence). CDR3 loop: CAWTFTDTQYF. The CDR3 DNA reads TGTGCCTGGACCTTTACAGATACGCAGTATTTT.

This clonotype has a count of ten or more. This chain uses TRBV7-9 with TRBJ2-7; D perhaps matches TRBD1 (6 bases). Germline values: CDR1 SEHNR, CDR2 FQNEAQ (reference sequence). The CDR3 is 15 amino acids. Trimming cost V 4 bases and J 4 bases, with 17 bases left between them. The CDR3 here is CASSSETGRRYEQYF. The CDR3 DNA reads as TGTGCCAGCAGCTCAGAAACAGGGAGACGATACGAGCAGTACTTC.

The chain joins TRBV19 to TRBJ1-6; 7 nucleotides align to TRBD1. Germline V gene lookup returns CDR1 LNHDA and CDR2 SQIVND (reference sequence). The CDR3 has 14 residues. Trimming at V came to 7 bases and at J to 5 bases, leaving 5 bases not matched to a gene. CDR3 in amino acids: CASTPGTDNSPLHF. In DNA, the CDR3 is TGTGCCAGTACCCCCGGGACAGATAATTCACCCCTCCACTTT.

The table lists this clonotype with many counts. The CDR3 sequence is CASSQEDRGHYEQYF. As DNA, the CDR3 is TGCGCCAGCAGCCAAGAGGACAGGGGGCACTACGAGCAGTACTTC. V gene TRBV4-1 combines with J gene TRBJ2-7; 11 bases line up with TRBD1. The germline gives CDR1 MGHRA, CDR2 YSYEKL. The CDR3 loop spans 15 amino acids. The V and J ends lost 0 bases and 3 bases, in that order; junction bases with no gene match: 1.

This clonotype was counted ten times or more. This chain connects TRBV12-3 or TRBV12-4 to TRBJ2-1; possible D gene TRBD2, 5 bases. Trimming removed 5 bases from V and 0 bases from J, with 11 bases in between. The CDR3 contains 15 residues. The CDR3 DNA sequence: TGTGCCAGCAGTCCAAGCGGACCCTCCTACAATGAGCAGTTCTTC. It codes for CASSPSGPSYNEQFF.

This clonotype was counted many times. The CDR3 protein is CASSLPPSSGSTHEQYF. CDR3 DNA: TGTGCCAGCAGTTTACCCCCCTCTAGCGGGAGTACCCACGAGCAGTACTTC. This rearrangement joins TRBV28 to TRBJ2-7; 10 bases are shared with TRBD2. There are 17 residues in the CDR3. Germline CDR1 and CDR2: MDHEN and SYDVKM. V trimming: 2 bases; J trimming: 5 bases; junction bases outside the gene matches: 12.

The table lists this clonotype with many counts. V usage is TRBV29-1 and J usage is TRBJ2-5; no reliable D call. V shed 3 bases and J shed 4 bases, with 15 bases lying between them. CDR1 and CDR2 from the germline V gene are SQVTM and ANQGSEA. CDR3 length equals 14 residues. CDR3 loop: CSVDLGVGRETQYF. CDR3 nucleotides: TGCAGCGTTGATTTGGGCGTGGGCAGAGAGACCCAGTACTTC.

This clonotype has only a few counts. CDR3 sequence (DNA): TGTGCCACGGCCCGGGACAGGTCCTCTGGCTACACCTTC. It is translated as CATARDRSSGYTF. The rearrangement joins TRBV24-1 to TRBJ1-2, with 8 positions matching TRBD1. The CDR3 runs to 13 residues. V trimming: 10 bases; J trimming: 7 bases; junction bases outside the gene matches: 10. From germline, CDR1 is KGHDR and CDR2 SFDVKD.

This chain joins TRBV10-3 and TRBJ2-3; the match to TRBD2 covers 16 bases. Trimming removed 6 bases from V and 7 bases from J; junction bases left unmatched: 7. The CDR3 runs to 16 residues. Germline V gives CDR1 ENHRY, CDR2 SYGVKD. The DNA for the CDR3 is TGTGCCATCAGGGGGACTAGCGGGAGGGCTGGGAATACGCAGTATTTT. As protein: CAIRGTSGRAGNTQYF.

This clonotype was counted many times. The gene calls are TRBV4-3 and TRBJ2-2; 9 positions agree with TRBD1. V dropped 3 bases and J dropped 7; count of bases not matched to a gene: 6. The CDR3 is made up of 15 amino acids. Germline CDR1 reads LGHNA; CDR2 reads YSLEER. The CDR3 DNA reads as TGCGCCAGCAGCCAGGGGGACAGGGTGGTCGGGGAGCTGTTTTTT. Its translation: CASSQGDRVVGELFF.